These T cell receptor beta chains were read from a single sample in a study of cytomegalovirus exposure and HLA in healthy donors. Sequenced by immunoSEQ multiplex PCR; TCRdb stores in-frame clones only, minus some. The sample comprises fewer than 150,000 clones, around 82% of which are singletons, and about 1.3% rests with the top ten. The sequenced sample was PBMCs. The receptors were gathered from a man aged 45-65 years in good health and CMV-seronegative. The CDR3 runs from the conserved cysteine through the conserved F or W. A D gene is named only where the DNA matches it firmly. The listing skips clone size in some rows; elsewhere it reads once, few, many or a size class.

j_call clone_size v_call d_call cdr3_nt cdr3_aa
TRBJ2-5 . TRBV5-1 TRBD2 TGCGCCAGCAGCGCGAGCGGGGGAGATGAGACCCAGTACTTC CASSASGGDETQYF
TRBJ1-5 . TRBV4-1 . TGCGCCAGCAGCCAAGAGGAGCAGGGAAAAAGTCAGCCCCAGCATTTT CASSQEEQGKSQPQHF
TRBJ2-2 . TRBV2 . TGTGCCAGCAGTTCCGGGACAACGAACACCGGGGAGCTGTTTTTT CASSSGTTNTGELFF
TRBJ2-7 once TRBV2 TRBD1 TGTGCCAGCAGAGCCCGACAGGGCTCGAGCTCCTACGAGCAGTACTTC CASRARQGSSSYEQYF
TRBJ2-1 . TRBV5-1 TRBD2 TGCGCCAGCAGCTTGGGCCGGGGACTAGCGGGACCTGGACCCTTCTTC CASSLGRGLAGPGPFF
TRBJ2-5 . TRBV6-5 TRBD1 TGTGCCAGCAGTTACGGGGACAGAAGTAGGGAGACCCAGTACTTC CASSYGDRSRETQYF
TRBJ2-3 . TRBV5-1 . TGCGCCAGCAGCTCAAACACAGATACGCAGTATTTT CASSSNTDTQYF
TRBJ2-1 . TRBV7-7 TRBD2 TGTGCTAGCAGCTTAGGACTAGCGGGATACAATGAGCAGTTCTTC CASSLGLAGYNEQFF
TRBJ2-3 . TRBV14 TRBD2 TGTGCCAGCAGCCAAGGAAGAATAGCGGGGCGCACAGATACGCAGTATTTT CASSQGRIAGRTDTQYF
TRBJ2-7 . TRBV30 . TGTGCCTGGAGTGTTGGGGGCAGTTCACCCTACGAGCAGTACTTC CAWSVGGSSPYEQYF
TRBJ2-5 many TRBV19 TRBD2 TGTGCCAGTAGTCCGGGAGGGGGGAATGAGGAGACCCAGTACTTC CASSPGGGNEETQYF
TRBJ1-1 . TRBV14 TRBD1 TGTGCCAGCAGCCCAACAGGGGGCACTGAAGCTTTCTTT CASSPTGGTEAFF
TRBJ2-5 . TRBV20-1 . TGCAGTGGAGCGGCCGAGGAGACCCAGTACTTC CSGAAEETQYF
TRBJ2-5 . TRBV6-1 . TGTGCCAGCAGTGAGGGGGGAGAGACCCAGTACTTC CASSEGGETQYF
TRBJ2-1 . TRBV6-5 TRBD2 TGTGCCAGCAGTTACTCTGCCGGGAGGGCCCCCAATGAGCAGTTCTTC CASSYSAGRAPNEQFF
TRBJ2-1 few TRBV5-8 TRBD2 TGTGCCAGCAGCTTTTCTTTAGCGGGAGCGGTTGAGCAGTTCTTC CASSFSLAGAVEQFF
TRBJ2-3 . TRBV9 TRBD2 TGTGCCAGCAGCGTAGCTATGACTAGCGGCACAGATACGCAGTATTTT CASSVAMTSGTDTQYF
TRBJ2-5 . TRBV28 . TGTGCCAGCGGTCGGGGTGAAGAGACCCAGTACTTC CASGRGEETQYF
TRBJ1-3 . TRBV28 . TGTGCCAGTTGTACGCCAACGGACACCATATATTTT CASCTPTDTIYF
TRBJ2-7 . TRBV5-5 . TGTGCCAGCAGCTTGTCGGGTGTAACCTACGAGCAGTACTTC CASSLSGVTYEQYF
TRBJ1-2 . TRBV27 TRBD1 TGTGCCAGCAGTCCATGGACAGGGAACAACTATGGCTACACCTTC CASSPWTGNNYGYTF
TRBJ1-2 . TRBV29-1 . TGCAGCGTTGATCATCAGGGTACGAACTATGGCTACACCTTC CSVDHQGTNYGYTF
TRBJ2-1 . TRBV13 TRBD2 TGTGCCAGCAGCTTACGGTTGCTAGCGGGAGGGTTTGGTTACAATGAGCAGTTCTTC CASSLRLLAGGFGYNEQFF
TRBJ2-1 few TRBV6-5 TRBD2 TGTGCCACCTATAGGAGCACTAGCGGCTACAATGAGCAGTTCTTC CATYRSTSGYNEQFF
TRBJ2-2 . TRBV11-3 . TGTGCCAGCAGCTTAGAGGCTGGTTACGGGGCAGGGGACACCGGGGAGCTGTTTTTT CASSLEAGYGAGDTGELFF
TRBJ2-6 few TRBV29-1 . TGCAGCGTTGTAGGGGAACGGTCTGGGGCCAACGTCCTGACTTTC CSVVGERSGANVLTF
TRBJ1-1 . TRBV16 . TGTGCCAGCAGCCAAGGCAGGGTGAACACTGAAGCTTTCTTT CASSQGRVNTEAFF
TRBJ2-7 . TRBV5-4 TRBD2 TGTGCCAGCAGCTGGGGGGGGGCGGGAGGGCGGAGCGAGCAGTACTTC CASSWGGAGGRSEQYF
TRBJ2-3 . TRBV6-5 TRBD2 TGTGCCAGCAGTTCGGGGACTATTCAATACACAGATACGCAGTATTTT CASSSGTIQYTDTQYF
TRBJ1-1 . TRBV15 . TGTGCCACCAGCTCAAGATCAGGGGTGTTAGGCACTGAAGCTTTCTTT CATSSRSGVLGTEAFF
TRBJ1-2 few TRBV27 . TGTGCCAGCAGTTTAGTGCCGGAGGGCAGGGCGTTCACCTTC CASSLVPEGRAFTF
TRBJ2-7 . TRBV5-4 TRBD2 TGTGCCAGCAGCTTGGGGGGGACTAGCGGAGACTACGAGCAGTACTTC CASSLGGTSGDYEQYF
TRBJ1-1 . TRBV19 . TGTGCCAGTAGTTACCCCCTCGGGGGAGCTGAAGCTTTCTTT CASSYPLGGAEAFF
TRBJ2-7 . TRBV9 TRBD2 TGTGCCAGCAGCCAATCGGATGGGACTAGCGGGCTGCATTACGAGCAGTACTTC CASSQSDGTSGLHYEQYF
TRBJ2-7 . TRBV19 . TGTGCCAGTAGTCTCCTTACGACGGGAGAGCAGTACTTC CASSLLTTGEQYF
TRBJ1-2 . TRBV27 . TGTGCCAGCAGTTCCTACGGGAGCTCGGCTAACTATGGCTACACCTTC CASSSYGSSANYGYTF
TRBJ2-3 . TRBV2 . TGTGCCAGCAAGGAGGGGCCGGTTTCAGATACGCAGTATTTT CASKEGPVSDTQYF
TRBJ2-7 . TRBV11-2 TRBD2 TGTGCCAGCAGCTTAGGAACCGGGACTAGCGGGAGCCACGAGCAGTACTTC CASSLGTGTSGSHEQYF
TRBJ1-1 . TRBV10-3 . TGTGCCATCAGTGCTTCCGGCGGAGATGGCACTGAAGCTTTCTTT CAISASGGDGTEAFF
TRBJ2-3 . TRBV29-1 . TGCAGCGTTGACCACAGGGTCGGGTGGGCAGATACGCAGTATTTT CSVDHRVGWADTQYF
TRBJ2-4 . TRBV20-1 . TGCAGTGCCCACCGGAACATTCAGTACTTC CSAHRNIQYF
TRBJ2-4 . TRBV6-5 . TGTGCCAGCAGTTACTCGCCGGTATTAGCCAAAAACATTCAGTACTTC CASSYSPVLAKNIQYF
TRBJ2-3 . TRBV21-1 . TGTGCCAGCAGCAAAGCCGCGGGACTAGCGGAAAACAAAGACAGCACAGATACGCAGTATTTT CASSKAAGLAENKDSTDTQYF
TRBJ2-1 . TRBV7-8 TRBD2 TGTGCCAGCAGCTCGTTAGCGGGAGACTACAATGAGCAGTTCTTC CASSSLAGDYNEQFF
TRBJ2-3 . TRBV10-3 . TGTGCCATCAGTAAAACAGCAGATACGCAGTATTTT CAISKTADTQYF
TRBJ2-2 . TRBV19 . TGTGCCACCCCCGTCAGTGATTCGAACACCGGGGAGCTGTTTTTT CATPVSDSNTGELFF
TRBJ2-6 few TRBV5-1 TRBD1 TGCGCCTCTATGGGGGACAGTGGGGCCAACGTCCTGACTTTC CASMGDSGANVLTF
TRBJ2-5 . TRBV10-3 TRBD2 TGTGCCAGCACGACTAGCGGGAGGCAGACCCAGTACTTC CASTTSGRQTQYF
TRBJ1-2 . TRBV30 TRBD1 TGTGCCTGGAGTGTAGGTACACCAGGGGGCAGTGGCTACACCTTC CAWSVGTPGGSGYTF
TRBJ2-7 . TRBV27 . TGTGCCAGCAGTTTTGGGAGGCGCCCCGGGCAGTACGAGCAGTACTTC CASSFGRRPGQYEQYF
TRBJ2-2 once TRBV5-4 . TGTGCCAGCAGCTTGGGTCGAGGGCCGAACACCGGGGAGCTGTTTTTT CASSLGRGPNTGELFF
TRBJ2-5 . TRBV18 . TGTGCCAGCTCACCACCGGCCGGACAGCAAGAGACCCAGTACTTC CASSPPAGQQETQYF
TRBJ1-6 . TRBV6-1 . TGTGCCACTAAACGTGCGAGGACAGAGAATTCACCCCTCCACTTT CATKRARTENSPLHF
TRBJ2-5 . TRBV19 TRBD1 TGTGCCAGTAGTCCAACAACAGGGGGAGTCCAAGAGACCCAGTACTTC CASSPTTGGVQETQYF
TRBJ2-7 . TRBV10-3 TRBD2 TGTGCCATCAGTCAGGAAGCGGGAGGGAACTACGAGCAGTACTTC CAISQEAGGNYEQYF